The 27 T cell receptor beta chains below come from one sample, sequenced in a study of cytomegalovirus exposure and HLA in healthy donors. Vbeta (60) and Jbeta (13) primers were used in the PCR. Some clones are missing from TCRdb's copy, which holds only in-frame ones; the method was immunoSEQ multiplex PCR. The repertoire holds under 150,000 clones, approximately 80% seen once, with around 2.5% in the top ten. Sequenced input: PBMCs. The receptor source for this set is a man aged 45-65 years in good health and CMV-seronegative.

V gene TRBV1 combines with J gene TRBJ2-1; no check of the table's D call, TRBD2, against the DNA was made. TRBV1 constitutes a pseudogene. The CDR3 extends over 15 amino acids. The CDR3 is CTSSHSGGRNNEQFF. The CDR3 coding sequence is TGCACCAGCAGCCATTCTGGCGGGAGGAACAATGAGCAGTTCTTC.

The chain couples TRBV6-1 to TRBJ1-5; TRBD1 is a possible D gene (5 bases). CDR1 is MNHNS and CDR2 is SASEGT in the germline V gene. Trimming pared 5 bases from V and 4 bases from J, leaving 12 bases between. CDR3 size: 14 residues. For the CDR3, the DNA is TGTGCCAGCAGTCTGGCGGGGGGTAATCAGCCCCAGCATTTT. Translating gives CASSLAGGNQPQHF.

The chain carries TRBV18 and TRBJ2-7; D is perhaps TRBD2 (6 bases). Germline V gene lookup returns CDR1 KGHSH and CDR2 LQKENI. V gave up 2 bases and J gave up 7 bases, with 18 bases separating them. The CDR3 spans 15 residues. The CDR3 loop reads CASSPGTARSSEQYF. CDR3 bases: TGTGCCAGCTCACCAGGGACTGCACGATCTAGTGAGCAGTACTTC.

CDR3 protein: CASSDRGRSGYTF. The CDR3 DNA is TGTGCCAGCAGTGACAGGGGGCGAAGTGGCTACACCTTC. The chain couples TRBV6-1 to TRBJ1-2; 8 bases line up with TRBD1. CDR1 is MNHNS and CDR2 is SASEGT in the germline V gene. V lost 3 bases, J lost 7 bases, and 4 bases stayed unmatched. The CDR3 sequence is 13 residues long.

The J gene is TRBJ2-7, the V gene TRBV5-1, with TRBD1 as a possible D gene (6 bases). V gave up 2 bases and J gave up 3 bases, with 12 bases separating them. Germline lookup yields CDR1 SGHRS and CDR2 YFSETQ. The CDR3 runs 14 residues. The CDR3 loop reads CASSFGGQNYEQYF. The CDR3 DNA is TGCGCCAGCAGCTTCGGTGGACAGAACTACGAGCAGTACTTC.

The J gene is TRBJ1-1, the V gene TRBV28; tentative D call: TRBD1 (6 bases). Germline values: CDR1 MDHEN, CDR2 SYDVKM. This CDR3 contains 13 residues. Trimming left V 8 bases short and J 2 bases short, with 12 bases between. DNA for the CDR3: TGTGCCAGCGGTTGGACAGCAAACACTGAAGCTTTCTTT. As protein: CASGWTANTEAFF.

The chain combines TRBV2 with TRBJ1-2; TRBD1 aligns across 7 bases. The J segment lost 4 bases and the V segment lost 2 bases, leaving 7 bases of the junction unmatched. This CDR3 has 15 amino acids. Germline CDR1 is SNHLY and CDR2 is FYNNEI. Here the CDR3 reads CASSELEGGGYGYTF. CDR3 coding DNA: TGTGCCAGCAGTGAATTAGAAGGGGGCGGCTATGGCTACACCTTC.

The chain is built from TRBV7-9 and TRBJ1-2; no reliable D call. V was clipped by 3 bases and J by 4 bases, with 12 bases between them. CDR3 length equals 14 residues. In germline, CDR1 is SEHNR, CDR2 FQNEAQ (reference sequence). CDR3 protein: CASSFREFGYGYTF. The CDR3 DNA follows: TGTGCCAGCAGCTTCCGGGAGTTCGGCTATGGCTACACCTTC.

In regard to this clone: A read error may account for a junction end that differs from germline. This rearrangement joins TRBV7-9 to TRBJ2-1, with TRBD1 matching over 7 bases. The CDR3 totals 12 residues. Per the germline V gene, CDR1 is SEHNR and CDR2 is FQNEAQ (reference sequence). The DNA of the CDR3 is TGTTCCAGCAGCCCGACAGGGTATGAGCAGTTCTTC. It codes for CSSSPTGYEQFF.

The chain has TRBV11-3 and TRBJ2-7; D remains unclear. The ends were cut back, 1 base at V and 0 bases at J, with 10 bases in the middle. The CDR3 spans 15 residues. Germline CDR1 and CDR2: SGHNT and YENEEA. The CDR3 bases are TGTGCCAGCAGCTTAGGACATCACCGCTCCTACGAGCAGTACTTC. Its translation: CASSLGHHRSYEQYF.

The V call is TRBV9, the J call TRBJ2-3; TRBD2 might be the D (6 bases). The V and J ends lost 0 bases and 6 bases respectively, with 20 bases between them. Germline CDR1 SGDLS, CDR2 YYNGEE. The CDR3 extends over 17 amino acids. As DNA, the CDR3 is TGTGCCAGCAGCGTAGCGCACAGCAACCTGGAGGGGGATACGCAGTATTTT. Residues: CASSVAHSNLEGDTQYF.

The chain employs TRBV11-3 and TRBJ2-2; D is perhaps TRBD1 (7 bases). The germline V gene has CDR1 SGHNT and CDR2 YENEEA. The CDR3 consists of 14 residues. V was shortened by 1 base and J by 8 bases, with 11 bases between the two germline ends. The CDR3 bases are TGTGCCAGCAGCTTAGGACAGGGAGGAGGGGAGCTGTTTTTT. Amino acids: CASSLGQGGGELFF.

A note on this clone: The same CDR3 is also encoded by other DNA sequences in this sample. The chain joins TRBV18 to TRBJ1-1; 7 nucleotides line up with TRBD1. Losses at the gene ends were 6 bases for V and 1 base for J; bases not matched to a gene: 2. Germline CDR1 and CDR2: KGHSH and LQKENI. The CDR3 is 13 amino acids. The CDR3 DNA reads as TGTGCCAGCTCGGGACAGTCGAACACTGAAGCTTTCTTT. As protein: CASSGQSNTEAFF.

The chain carries TRBV5-1 and TRBJ1-1; weak D call: TRBD1 (6 bases). This CDR3 has 14 amino acids. Germline V gene sequence: CDR1 SGHRS, CDR2 YFSETQ. Trimming took 6 bases from V and 0 from J, leaving 12 bases between them. CDR3 region: CASNREGMNTEAFF. CDR3 DNA sequence: TGCGCCAGCAACAGGGAAGGAATGAACACTGAAGCTTTCTTT.

The CDR3 DNA reads TGCGCCAGCAGCTTGCCCAGGAAAGAGACCCAGTACTTC. Amino acids: CASSLPRKETQYF. The rearrangement uses TRBV5-1 and TRBJ2-5; unclear D gene. Germline V gene sequence: CDR1 SGHRS, CDR2 YFSETQ. The length of the CDR3 is 13 residues. Between the trimmed V and J ends, which lost 1 base and 3 bases, there was a span of 7 bases.

The J gene is TRBJ2-1, the V gene TRBV5-1, with 9 bases matching TRBD1. The CDR3 covers 15 residues. Germline CDR1 SGHRS, CDR2 YFSETQ. After removal of 4 bases from V and 4 bases from J, the junction contained 6 bases not matched to a gene. CDR3 residues: CASSPTGGVYNEQFF. CDR3 in DNA: TGCGCCAGCAGCCCTACAGGGGGCGTTTACAATGAGCAGTTCTTC.

This clone has more than one count but fewer than ten. This chain joins TRBV5-6 and TRBJ2-1, with D uncertain. The CDR3 totals 12 residues. V was shortened by 1 base and J by 10 bases, with 9 bases between the two germline ends. Germline loops: CDR1 SGHDT, CDR2 YYEEEE. CDR3 region: CASSLTLGEQFF. In nucleotides, the CDR3 is TGTGCCAGCAGCTTGACTCTAGGAGAGCAGTTCTTC.

This rearrangement joins TRBV6-8 to TRBJ1-1; no reliable D call. V was shortened by 6 bases and J by 8 bases, with 4 bases between the two germline ends. Germline values: CDR1 MNHGY, CDR2 SAAAGT. The CDR3 has 9 residues. CDR3 nucleotide sequence: TGTGCCAGCAGACAGGAAGCTTTCTTT. Translation gives CASRQEAFF.

There are a few counts of this clone. This chain connects TRBV5-1 to TRBJ2-6; 7 positions match TRBD1. Per germline, CDR1 SGHRS and CDR2 YFSETQ. Losses at the gene ends were 8 bases for V and 1 base for J; bases not matched to a gene: 9. The CDR3 consists of 16 residues. The CDR3 protein is CARPGQPLSGANVLTF. In DNA form, the CDR3 reads TGCGCCAGACCGGGACAGCCGTTATCTGGGGCCAACGTCCTGACTTTC.

V usage is TRBV7-6 and J usage is TRBJ1-4, with D uncertain. Germline V gene lookup returns CDR1 SGHVS and CDR2 FNYEAQ. V shed 6 bases and J shed 2 bases, with 10 bases lying between them. This CDR3 is 14 amino acids long. The DNA for the CDR3 is TGTGCCAGCAGTAAAGACGGGACTAATGAAAAACTGTTTTTT. Its protein product is CASSKDGTNEKLFF.

The rearrangement links TRBV6-1 to TRBJ1-1, with 9 bases aligning to TRBD1. The germline CDR1 and CDR2 sequences are MNHNS and SASEGT. J lost 8 bases, V lost 3 bases, and 1 base had no gene match. The CDR3 totals 12 residues. In DNA, the CDR3 is TGTGCCAGCAGTGAGACAGGGGGGGAAGCTTTCTTT. Protein product: CASSETGGEAFF.

This sequence joins TRBV18 and TRBJ2-7; the match to TRBD1 covers 12 bases. The CDR3 length is 16 residues. V lost 4 bases, J lost 7 bases, and 11 bases stayed unmatched. CDR1 is KGHSH and CDR2 is LQKENI in the germline V gene. CDR3 nucleotides: TGTGCCAGCTCACACATCCGGGACAGGGGGCTCGGAGAGCAGTACTTC. Amino acids: CASSHIRDRGLGEQYF. Looking up the rest from reference TRBV18 and TRBJ2-7 gives the full variable domain: NAGVMQNPRHLVRRRGQEARLRCSPMKGHSHVYWYRQLPEEGLKFMVYLQKENIIDESGMPKERFSAEFPKEGPSILRIQQVVRGDSAAYFCASSHIRDRGLGEQYFGPGTRLTVT.

The rearrangement joins TRBV19 to TRBJ1-2; 9 bases align to TRBD1. Germline CDR1 and CDR2: LNHDA and SQIVND (reference sequence). This CDR3 has 16 residues. V was pared by 4 bases and J by 4 bases, with 10 bases of the junction left unmatched. The CDR3, as DNA: TGTGCCAGTAGTACCGGCGGGACAGGGTACGTCTATGGCTACACCTTC. As protein: CASSTGGTGYVYGYTF. The full variable domain, in which reference TRBV19 and TRBJ1-2 provide the parts outside the CDR3, is DGGITQSPKYLFRKEGQNVTLSCEQNLNHDAMYWYRQDPGQGLRLIYYSQIVNDFQKGDIAEGYSVSREKKESFPLTVTSAQKNPTAFYLCASSTGGTGYVYGYTFGSGTRLTVV.

The genes are TRBV27 and TRBJ1-1, with D perhaps TRBD1 (6 bases). The ends were cut back, 5 bases at V and 4 bases at J, with 14 bases in the middle. Germline V CDR1 and CDR2: MNHEY, SMNVEV (reference sequence). This CDR3 comprises 14 residues. The CDR3 DNA reads TGTGCCAGCAGTATACAGGGAACGAGCACTGAAGCTTTCTTT. Translating it yields CASSIQGTSTEAFF.

The table lists this clone with a few counts. The chain combines TRBV5-8 with TRBJ2-5; D is perhaps TRBD1 (6 bases). The germline gives CDR1 SGHTS, CDR2 YDEGEE. This CDR3 has 15 amino acids. V was clipped by 4 bases and J by 2 bases, with 15 bases between them. In DNA, the CDR3 is TGTGCCAGCAGCCCAACCTTTGACAGGCAAGAGACCCAGTACTTC. Protein: CASSPTFDRQETQYF.

The chain joins TRBV5-1 to TRBJ2-7; 9 nucleotides agree with TRBD1. After removal of 2 bases from V and 3 bases from J, the junction contained 3 bases not matched to a gene. The germline gives CDR1 SGHRS, CDR2 YFSETQ. This CDR3 has 14 residues. The CDR3 loop is CASSFRDRVYEQYF. DNA of the CDR3: TGCGCCAGCAGCTTCCGGGACAGGGTCTACGAGCAGTACTTC.

The chain links TRBV5-1 to TRBJ1-1; D is unresolved. The germline V gene encodes CDR1 SGHRS and CDR2 YFSETQ. The CDR3 runs 12 residues. The V end lost 0 bases, the J end lost 6 bases, and 6 bases lay between the germline ends. As DNA, the CDR3 is TGCGCCAGCAGCTTGGGAGTATCTGAAGCTTTCTTT. It codes for CASSLGVSEAFF.